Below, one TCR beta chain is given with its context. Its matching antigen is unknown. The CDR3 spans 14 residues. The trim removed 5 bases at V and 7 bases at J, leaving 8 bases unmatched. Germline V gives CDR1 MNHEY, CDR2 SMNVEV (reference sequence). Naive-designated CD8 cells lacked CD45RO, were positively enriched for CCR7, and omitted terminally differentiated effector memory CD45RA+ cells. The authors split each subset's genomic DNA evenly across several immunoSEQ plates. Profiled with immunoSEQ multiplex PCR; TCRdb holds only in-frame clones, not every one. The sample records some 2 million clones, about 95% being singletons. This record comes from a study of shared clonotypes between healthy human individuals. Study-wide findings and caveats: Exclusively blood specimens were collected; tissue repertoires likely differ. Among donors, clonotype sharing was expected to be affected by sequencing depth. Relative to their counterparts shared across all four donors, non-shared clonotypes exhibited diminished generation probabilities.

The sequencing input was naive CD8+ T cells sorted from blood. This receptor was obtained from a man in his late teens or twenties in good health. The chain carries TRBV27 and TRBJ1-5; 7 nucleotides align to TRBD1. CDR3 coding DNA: TGTGCCAGCAGTCTTACAGGGGTGAGCCAGCCCCAGCATTTT. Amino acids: CASSLTGVSQPQHF.